The clone carrying this TCR beta chain was recorded only once. The data stem from a study of blood T cell repertoires in COVID-19. Study context: Material from acute and convalescent COVID-19 was sourced from the United States, Italy and Spain. Sample material is recorded as cDNA or gDNA derived from T cells, B-cell-depleted T cells, or PBMCs.

V shed 3 bases and J shed 5 bases, with 15 bases lying between them. Germline V gene sequence: CDR1 SGHNT, CDR2 YYREEE (reference sequence). The CDR3 runs to 14 residues. Under the authors' procedure: Amplification from reference gene primers served as the basis for estimated nucleated cell counts. This table comes from immunoSEQ multiplex PCR, and its TCRdb copy is limited to in-frame clones, with some not included. The V and J calls and clone size were taken over from that table, and D and trimming were inferred from the DNA. The table has more than 12,000 clones, roughly 80% seen once. The V call is TRBV5-4, the J call TRBJ2-7; weak D call: TRBD2 (7 bases). The sample was peripheral blood. The source is a human donor in a cohort sampled during active COVID-19. The CDR3 sequence is CASSSGGGPNEQYF. CDR3 sequence (DNA): TGTGCCAGCAGCTCTGGGGGGGGGCCGAACGAGCAGTACTTC. The whole variable domain, filled in from reference TRBV5-4 and TRBJ2-7, reads ETGVTQSPTHLIKTRGQQVTLRCSSQSGHNTVSWYQQALGQGPQFIFQYYREEENGRGNFPPRFSGLQFPNYSSELNVNALELDDSALYLCASSSGGGPNEQYFGPGTRLTVT.